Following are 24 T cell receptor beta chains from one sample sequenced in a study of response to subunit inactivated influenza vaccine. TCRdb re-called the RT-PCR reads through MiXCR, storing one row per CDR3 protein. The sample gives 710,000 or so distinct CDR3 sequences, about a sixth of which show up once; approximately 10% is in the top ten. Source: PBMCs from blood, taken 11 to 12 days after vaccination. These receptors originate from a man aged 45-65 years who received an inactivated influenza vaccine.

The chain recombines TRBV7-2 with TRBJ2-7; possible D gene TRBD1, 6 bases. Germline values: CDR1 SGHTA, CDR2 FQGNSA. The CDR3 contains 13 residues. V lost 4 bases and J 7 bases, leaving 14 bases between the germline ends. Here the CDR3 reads CASSSGVKGEQYF. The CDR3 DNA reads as TGTGCCAGCAGCTCAGGGGTGAAAGGGGAGCAGTACTTC.

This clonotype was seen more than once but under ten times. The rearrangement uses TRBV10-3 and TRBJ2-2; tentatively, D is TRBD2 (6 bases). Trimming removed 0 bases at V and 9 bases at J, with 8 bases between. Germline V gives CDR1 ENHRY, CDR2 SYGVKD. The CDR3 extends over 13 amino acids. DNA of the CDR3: TGTGCCATCAGTGAGTCGCGGGGTCGGGAGCTGTTTTTT. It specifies CAISESRGRELFF.

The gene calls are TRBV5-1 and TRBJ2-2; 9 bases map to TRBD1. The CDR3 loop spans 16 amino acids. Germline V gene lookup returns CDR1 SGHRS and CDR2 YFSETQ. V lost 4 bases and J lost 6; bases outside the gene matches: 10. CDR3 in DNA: TGCGCCAGCAGCGCCGGGACAGGGCTCGTCCCCGGGGAGCTGTTTTTT. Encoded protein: CASSAGTGLVPGELFF.

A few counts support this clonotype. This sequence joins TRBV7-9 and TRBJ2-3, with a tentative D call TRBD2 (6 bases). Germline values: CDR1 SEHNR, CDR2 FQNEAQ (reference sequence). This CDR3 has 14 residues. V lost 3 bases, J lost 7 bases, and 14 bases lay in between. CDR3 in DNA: TGTGCCAGCAGCTTCGGGGGTGTTACTAATACGCAGTATTTT. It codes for CASSFGGVTNTQYF.

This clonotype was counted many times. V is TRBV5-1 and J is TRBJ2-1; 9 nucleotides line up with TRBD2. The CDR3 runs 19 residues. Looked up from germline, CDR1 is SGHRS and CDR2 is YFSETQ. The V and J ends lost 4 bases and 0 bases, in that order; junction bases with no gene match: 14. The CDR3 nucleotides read TGCGCCAGCAGCGCACTTGTTTATAGCGGGGGAAACTCCTACAATGAGCAGTTCTTC. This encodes CASSALVYSGGNSYNEQFF.

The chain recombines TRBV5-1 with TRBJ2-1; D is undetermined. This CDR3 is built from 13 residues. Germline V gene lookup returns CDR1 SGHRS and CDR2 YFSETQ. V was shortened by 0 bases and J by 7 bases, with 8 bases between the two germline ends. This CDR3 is CASSLERANEQFF. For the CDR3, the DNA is TGCGCCAGCAGCTTGGAGCGAGCAAATGAGCAGTTCTTC. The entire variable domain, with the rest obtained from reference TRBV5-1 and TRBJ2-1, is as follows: KAGVTQTPRYLIKTRGQQVTLSCSPISGHRSVSWYQQTPGQGLQFLFEYFSETQRNKGNFPGRFSGRQFSNSRSEMNVSTLELGDSALYLCASSLERANEQFFGPGTRLTVL.

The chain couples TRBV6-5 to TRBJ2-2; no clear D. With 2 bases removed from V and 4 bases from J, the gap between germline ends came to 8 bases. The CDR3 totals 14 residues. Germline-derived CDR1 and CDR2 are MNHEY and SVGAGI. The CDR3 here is CASSYAQPTGELFF. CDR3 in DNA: TGTGCCAGCAGTTACGCTCAGCCCACCGGGGAGCTGTTTTTT.

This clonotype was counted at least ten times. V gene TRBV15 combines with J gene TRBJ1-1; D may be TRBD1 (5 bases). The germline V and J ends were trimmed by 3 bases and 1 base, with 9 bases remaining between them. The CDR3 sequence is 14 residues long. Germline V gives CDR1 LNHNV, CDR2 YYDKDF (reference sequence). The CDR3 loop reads CATSRARANTEAFF. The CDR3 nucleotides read TGTGCCACCAGCAGGGCCAGGGCGAACACTGAAGCTTTCTTT. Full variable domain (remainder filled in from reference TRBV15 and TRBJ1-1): DAMVIQNPRYQVTQFGKPVTLSCSQTLNHNVMYWYQQKSSQAPKLLFHYYDKDFNNEADTPDNFQSRRPNTSFCFLDIRSPGLGDTAMYLCATSRARANTEAFFGQGTRLTVV.

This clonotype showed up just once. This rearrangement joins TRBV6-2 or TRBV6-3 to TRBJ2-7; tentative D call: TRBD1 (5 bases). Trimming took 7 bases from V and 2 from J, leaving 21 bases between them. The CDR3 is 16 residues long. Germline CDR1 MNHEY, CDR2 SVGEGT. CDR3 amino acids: CASTARVHRRTYEQYF. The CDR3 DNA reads TGTGCCAGCACCGCCCGCGTCCACAGGCGCACCTACGAGCAGTACTTC.

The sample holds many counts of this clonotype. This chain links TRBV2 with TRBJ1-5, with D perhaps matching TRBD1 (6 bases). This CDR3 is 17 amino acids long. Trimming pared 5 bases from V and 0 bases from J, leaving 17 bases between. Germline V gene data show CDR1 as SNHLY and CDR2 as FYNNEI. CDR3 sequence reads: CASSFGGRGYSNQPQHF. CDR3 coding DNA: TGTGCCAGCAGTTTTGGGGGCAGGGGCTATAGCAATCAGCCCCAGCATTTT. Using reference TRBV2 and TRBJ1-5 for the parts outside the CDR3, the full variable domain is EPEVTQTPSHQVTQMGQEVILRCVPISNHLYFYWYRQILGQKVEFLVSFYNNEISEKSEIFDDQFSVERPDGSNFTLKIRSTKLEDSAMYFCASSFGGRGYSNQPQHFGDGTRLSIL.

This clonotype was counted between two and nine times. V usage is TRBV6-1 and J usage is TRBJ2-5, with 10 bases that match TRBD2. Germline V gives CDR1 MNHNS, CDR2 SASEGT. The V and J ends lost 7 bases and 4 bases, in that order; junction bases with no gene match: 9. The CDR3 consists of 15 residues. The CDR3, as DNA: TGTGCCAGCACCCGTAGCGGGAGGAGGGGAGAGACCCAGTACTTC. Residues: CASTRSGRRGETQYF.

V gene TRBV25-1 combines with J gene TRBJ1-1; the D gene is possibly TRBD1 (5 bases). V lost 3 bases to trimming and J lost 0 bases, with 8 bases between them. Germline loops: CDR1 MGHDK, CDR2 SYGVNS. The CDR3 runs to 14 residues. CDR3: CASSETALNTEAFF. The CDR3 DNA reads TGTGCCAGCAGTGAGACAGCTTTGAACACTGAAGCTTTCTTT.

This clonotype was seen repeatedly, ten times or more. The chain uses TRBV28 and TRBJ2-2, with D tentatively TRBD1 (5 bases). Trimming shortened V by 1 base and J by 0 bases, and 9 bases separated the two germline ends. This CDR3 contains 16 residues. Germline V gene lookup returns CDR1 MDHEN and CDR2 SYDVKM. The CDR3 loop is CASSLYRFPNTGELFF. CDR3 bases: TGTGCCAGCAGTTTATACAGGTTCCCGAACACCGGGGAGCTGTTTTTT.

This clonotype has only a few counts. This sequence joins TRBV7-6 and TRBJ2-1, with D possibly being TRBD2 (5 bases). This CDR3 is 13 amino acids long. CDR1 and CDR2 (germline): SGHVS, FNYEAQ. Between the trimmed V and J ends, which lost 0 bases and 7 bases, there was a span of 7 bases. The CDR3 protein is CASSLAAGNEQFF. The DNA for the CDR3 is TGTGCCAGCAGCTTAGCCGCGGGTAATGAGCAGTTCTTC.

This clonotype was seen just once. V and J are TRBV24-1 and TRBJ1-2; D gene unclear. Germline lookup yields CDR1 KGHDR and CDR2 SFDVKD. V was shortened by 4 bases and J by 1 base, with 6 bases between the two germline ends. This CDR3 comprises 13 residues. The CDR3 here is CATSESSNYGYTF. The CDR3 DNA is TGTGCCACCAGTGAGTCCAGTAACTATGGCTACACCTTC.

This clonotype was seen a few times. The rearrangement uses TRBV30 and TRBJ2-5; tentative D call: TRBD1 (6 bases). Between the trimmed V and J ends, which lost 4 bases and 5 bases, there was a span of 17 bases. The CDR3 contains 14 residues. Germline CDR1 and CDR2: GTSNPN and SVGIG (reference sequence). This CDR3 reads CAWKQGPSGETQYF. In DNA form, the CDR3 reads TGTGCCTGGAAACAGGGCCCCAGTGGGGAGACCCAGTACTTC.

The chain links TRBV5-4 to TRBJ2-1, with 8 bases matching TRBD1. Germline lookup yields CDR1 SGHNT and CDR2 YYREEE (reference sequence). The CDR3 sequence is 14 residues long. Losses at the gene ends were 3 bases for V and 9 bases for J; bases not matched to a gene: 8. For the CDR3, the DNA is TGTGCCAGCAGCTGGACAGGGACGGATATTGAGCAGTTCTTC. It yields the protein CASSWTGTDIEQFF.

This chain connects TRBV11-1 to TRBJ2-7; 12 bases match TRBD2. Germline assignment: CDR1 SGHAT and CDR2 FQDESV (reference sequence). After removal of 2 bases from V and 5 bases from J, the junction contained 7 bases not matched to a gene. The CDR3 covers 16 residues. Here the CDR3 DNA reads TGTGCCAGCAGCTTATCACTAGCGGGGGGTGTCAACGAGCAGTACTTC. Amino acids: CASSLSLAGGVNEQYF.

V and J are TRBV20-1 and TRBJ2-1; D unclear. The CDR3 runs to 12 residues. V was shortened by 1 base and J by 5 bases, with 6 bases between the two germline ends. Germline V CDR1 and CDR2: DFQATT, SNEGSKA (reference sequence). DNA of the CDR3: TGCAGTGCTAGAGTAAGCCACAATGAGCAGTTCTTC. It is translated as CSARVSHNEQFF.

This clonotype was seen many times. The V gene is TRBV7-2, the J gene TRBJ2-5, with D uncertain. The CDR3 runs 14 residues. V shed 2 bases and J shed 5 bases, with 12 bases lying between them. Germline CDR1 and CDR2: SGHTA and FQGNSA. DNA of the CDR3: TGTGCCAGCAGCTTAAGCCAGAATGGGGAGACCCAGTACTTC. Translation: CASSLSQNGETQYF.

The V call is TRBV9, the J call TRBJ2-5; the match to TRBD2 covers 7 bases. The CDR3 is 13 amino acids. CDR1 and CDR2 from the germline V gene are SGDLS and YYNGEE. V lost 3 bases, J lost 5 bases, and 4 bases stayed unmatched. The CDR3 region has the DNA TGTGCCAGCAGCGACGGGACTATCGAGACCCAGTACTTC. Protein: CASSDGTIETQYF. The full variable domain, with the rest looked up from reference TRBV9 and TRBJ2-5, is DSGVTQTPKHLITATGQRVTLRCSPRSGDLSVYWYQQSLDQGLQFLIQYYNGEERAKGNILERFSAQQFPDLHSELNLSSLELGDSALYFCASSDGTIETQYFGPGTRLLVL.

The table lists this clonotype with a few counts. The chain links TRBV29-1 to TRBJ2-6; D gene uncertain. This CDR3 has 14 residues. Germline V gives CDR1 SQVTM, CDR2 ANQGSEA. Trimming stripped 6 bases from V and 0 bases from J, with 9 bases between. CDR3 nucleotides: TGCAGCGTAATAGGGCTCTCTGGGGCCAACGTCCTGACTTTC. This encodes CSVIGLSGANVLTF. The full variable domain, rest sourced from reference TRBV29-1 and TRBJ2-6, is SAVISQKPSRDICQRGTSLTIQCQVDSQVTMMFWYRQQPGQSLTLIATANQGSEATYESGFVIDKFPISRPNLTFSTLTVSNMSPEDSSIYLCSVIGLSGANVLTFGAGSRLTVL.

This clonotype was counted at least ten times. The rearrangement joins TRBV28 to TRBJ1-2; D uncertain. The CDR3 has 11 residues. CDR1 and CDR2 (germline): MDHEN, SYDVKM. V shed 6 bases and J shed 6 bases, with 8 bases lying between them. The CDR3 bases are TGTGCCAGCAGCCTTCGGGATGGCTACACCTTC. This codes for CASSLRDGYTF.

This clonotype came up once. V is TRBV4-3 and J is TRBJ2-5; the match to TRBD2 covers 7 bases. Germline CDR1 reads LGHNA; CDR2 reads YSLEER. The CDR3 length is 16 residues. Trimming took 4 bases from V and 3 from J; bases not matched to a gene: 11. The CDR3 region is CASSLLPGGGKETQYF. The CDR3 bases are TGCGCCAGCAGCCTCCTTCCGGGGGGAGGGAAAGAGACCCAGTACTTC.